This TCR beta chain was obtained from a study of T cells in Graves' hyperthyroidism and ophthalmopathy. TCR beta CDR3 regions were amplified from RNA transcripts. Researchers ran a first-round RT-PCR on the TCR CDR3 using the HTBI primer set. Via MiXCR, TCRdb re-called the multiplex PCR reads, giving one row per CDR3 protein. The data show 250,000 to 300,000 distinct CDR3 sequences, 14% to 15% seen once. This clonotype was seen ten or more times. Germline CDR1 SGHVS, CDR2 FQNEAQ. Losses at the gene ends were 1 base for V and 5 bases for J; bases not matched to a gene: 5. The CDR3 has 16 amino acids. The sequence was collected from a woman in her thirties or forties with Graves' hyperthyroidism that later progressed to Graves' ophthalmopathy. The sample consisted of blood. The rearrangement uses TRBV7-8 and TRBJ2-5; 12 bases are shared with TRBD2. The CDR3 DNA reads as TGTGCCAGCAGCTTAGGCCCTAGCGGGAGGGCGGAGACCCAGTACTTC. Its protein product is CASSLGPSGRAETQYF.